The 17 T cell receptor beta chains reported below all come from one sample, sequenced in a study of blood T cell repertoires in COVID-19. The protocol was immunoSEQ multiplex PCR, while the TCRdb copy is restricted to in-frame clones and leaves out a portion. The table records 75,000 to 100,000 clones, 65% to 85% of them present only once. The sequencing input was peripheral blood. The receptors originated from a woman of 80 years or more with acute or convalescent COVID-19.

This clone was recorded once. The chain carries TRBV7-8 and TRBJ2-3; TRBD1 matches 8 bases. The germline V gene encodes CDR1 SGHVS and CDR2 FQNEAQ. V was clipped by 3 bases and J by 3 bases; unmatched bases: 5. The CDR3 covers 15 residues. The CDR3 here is CASSFWQGATDTQYF. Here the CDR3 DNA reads TGTGCCAGCAGCTTTTGGCAGGGGGCGACAGATACGCAGTATTTT.

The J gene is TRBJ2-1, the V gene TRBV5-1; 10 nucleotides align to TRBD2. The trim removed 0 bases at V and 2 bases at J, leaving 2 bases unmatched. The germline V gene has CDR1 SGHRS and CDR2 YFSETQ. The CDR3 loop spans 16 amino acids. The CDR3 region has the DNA TGCGCCAGCAGCTTGGGTCTAGCGGGAGCCTACAATGAGCAGTTCTTC. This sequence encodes CASSLGLAGAYNEQFF.

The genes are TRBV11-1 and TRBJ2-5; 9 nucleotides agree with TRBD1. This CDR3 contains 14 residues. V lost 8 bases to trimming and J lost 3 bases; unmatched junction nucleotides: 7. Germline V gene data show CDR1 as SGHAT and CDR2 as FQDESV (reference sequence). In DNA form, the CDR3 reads TGTGCCAGCGGTTTCGACAGGGGGGAAGAGACCCAGTACTTC. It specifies CASGFDRGEETQYF. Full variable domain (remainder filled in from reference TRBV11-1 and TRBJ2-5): EAEVAQSPRYKITEKSQAVAFWCDPISGHATLYWYRQILGQGPELLVQFQDESVVDDSQLPKDRFSAERLKGVDSTLKIQPAELGDSAMYLCASGFDRGEETQYFGPGTRLLVL.

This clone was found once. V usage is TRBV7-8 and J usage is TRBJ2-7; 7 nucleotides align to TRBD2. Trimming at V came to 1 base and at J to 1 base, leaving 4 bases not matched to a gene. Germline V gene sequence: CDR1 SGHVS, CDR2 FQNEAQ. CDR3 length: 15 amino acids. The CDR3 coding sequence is TGTGCCAGCAGCTTAGTAGGGAGGGGTTCCTACGAGCAGTACTTC. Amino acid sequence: CASSLVGRGSYEQYF. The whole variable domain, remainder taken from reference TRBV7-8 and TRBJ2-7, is GAGVSQSPRYKVAKRGQDVALRCDPISGHVSLFWYQQALGQGPEFLTYFQNEAQLDKSGLPSDRFFAERPEGSVSTLKIQRTQQEDSAVYLCASSLVGRGSYEQYFGPGTRLTVT.

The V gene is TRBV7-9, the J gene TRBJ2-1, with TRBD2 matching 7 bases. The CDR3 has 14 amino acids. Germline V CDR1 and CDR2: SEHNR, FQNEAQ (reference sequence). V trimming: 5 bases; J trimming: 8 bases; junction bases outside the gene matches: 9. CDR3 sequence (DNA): TGTGCCAGCAGCGCCCTAGCGGCGGGCCATGAGCAGTTCTTC. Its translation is CASSALAAGHEQFF.

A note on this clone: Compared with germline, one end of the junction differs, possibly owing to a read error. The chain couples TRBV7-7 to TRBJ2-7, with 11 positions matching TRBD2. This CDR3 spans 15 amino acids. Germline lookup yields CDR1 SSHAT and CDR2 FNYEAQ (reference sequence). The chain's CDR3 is CASSPRLAGPYEQYF. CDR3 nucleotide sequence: TGTGCTAGCAGCCCCAGACTAGCGGGGCCCTACGAGCAGTACTTC.

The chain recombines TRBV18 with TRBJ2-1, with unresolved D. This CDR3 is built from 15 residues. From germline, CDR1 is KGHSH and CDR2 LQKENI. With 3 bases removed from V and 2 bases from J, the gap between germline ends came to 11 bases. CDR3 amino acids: CASSPPAEPYNEQFF. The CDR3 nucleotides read TGTGCCAGCTCACCCCCGGCGGAACCCTACAATGAGCAGTTCTTC.

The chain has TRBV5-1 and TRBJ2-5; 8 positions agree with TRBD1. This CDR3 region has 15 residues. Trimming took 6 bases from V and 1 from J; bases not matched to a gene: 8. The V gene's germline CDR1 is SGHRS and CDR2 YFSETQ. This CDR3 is CASTRTGTGQETQYF. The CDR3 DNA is TGCGCCAGCACCAGAACCGGGACAGGCCAAGAGACCCAGTACTTC.

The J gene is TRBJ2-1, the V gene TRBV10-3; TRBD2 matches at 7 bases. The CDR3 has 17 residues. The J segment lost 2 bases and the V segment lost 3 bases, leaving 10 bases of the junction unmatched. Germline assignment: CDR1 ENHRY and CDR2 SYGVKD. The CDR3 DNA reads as TGTGCCATCAGTGACCTTTCTGGGGAGGGAGCCTACAATGAGCAGTTCTTC. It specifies CAISDLSGEGAYNEQFF.

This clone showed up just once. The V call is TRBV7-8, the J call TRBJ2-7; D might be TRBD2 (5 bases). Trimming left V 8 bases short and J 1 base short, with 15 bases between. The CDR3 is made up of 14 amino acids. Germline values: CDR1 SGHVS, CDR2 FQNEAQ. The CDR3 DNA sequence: TGTGCCAGCGGACTTATACCTGCGTCCTACGAGCAGTACTTC. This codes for CASGLIPASYEQYF.

CDR3 coding DNA: TGTGCCATCAGTGAGGGAGGTCCGAGCTATGGCTACACCTTC. As protein: CAISEGGPSYGYTF. The rearrangement joins TRBV10-3 to TRBJ1-2; D remains unclear. Trimming removed 2 bases from V and 4 bases from J, with 11 bases in between. The CDR3 loop spans 14 amino acids. Germline V lookup: CDR1 ENHRY, CDR2 SYGVKD.

CDR3 in amino acids: CASSYTDIAKNIQYF. The CDR3 nucleotides read TGTGCCAGCAGCTACACAGACATAGCCAAAAACATTCAGTACTTC. V is TRBV7-2 and J is TRBJ2-4; no clear D gene. Germline-derived CDR1 and CDR2 are SGHTA and FQGNSA. V was clipped by 4 bases and J by 0 bases, with 10 bases between them. The CDR3 totals 15 residues. Filled out from reference TRBV7-2 and TRBJ2-4, the complete variable domain reads GAGVSQSPSNKVTEKGKDVELRCDPISGHTALYWYRQSLGQGLEFLIYFQGNSAPDKSGLPSDRFSAERTGGSVSTLTIQRTQQEDSAVYLCASSYTDIAKNIQYFGAGTRLSVL.

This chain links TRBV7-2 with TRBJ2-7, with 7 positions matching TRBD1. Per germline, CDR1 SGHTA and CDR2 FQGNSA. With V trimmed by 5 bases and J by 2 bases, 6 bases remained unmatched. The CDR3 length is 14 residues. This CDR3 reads CASSRDSIAYEQYF. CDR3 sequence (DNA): TGTGCCAGCAGCAGGGACAGCATCGCCTACGAGCAGTACTTC.

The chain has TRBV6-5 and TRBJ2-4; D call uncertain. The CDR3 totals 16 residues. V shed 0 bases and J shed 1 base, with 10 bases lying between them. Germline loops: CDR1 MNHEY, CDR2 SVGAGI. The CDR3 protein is CASSYSKPGAKNIQYF. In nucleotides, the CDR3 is TGTGCCAGCAGTTACTCGAAGCCCGGGGCCAAAAACATTCAGTACTTC.

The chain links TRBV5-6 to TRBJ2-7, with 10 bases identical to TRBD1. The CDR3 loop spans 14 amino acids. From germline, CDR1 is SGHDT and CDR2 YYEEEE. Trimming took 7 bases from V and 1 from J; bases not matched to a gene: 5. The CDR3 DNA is TGTGCCAGCTCACCGGGACAGGGGTCCTACGAGCAGTACTTC. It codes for CASSPGQGSYEQYF.

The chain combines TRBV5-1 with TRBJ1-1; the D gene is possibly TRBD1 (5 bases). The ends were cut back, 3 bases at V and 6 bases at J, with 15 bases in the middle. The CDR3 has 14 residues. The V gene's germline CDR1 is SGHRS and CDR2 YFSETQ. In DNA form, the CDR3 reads TGCGCCAGCAGCTCCTCCCTCGGGGGGGCTGAAGCTTTCTTT. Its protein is CASSSSLGGAEAFF.

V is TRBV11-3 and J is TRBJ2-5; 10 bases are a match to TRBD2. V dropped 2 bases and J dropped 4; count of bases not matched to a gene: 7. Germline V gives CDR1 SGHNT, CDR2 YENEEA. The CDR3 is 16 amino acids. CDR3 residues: CASSLNVAGGRETQYF. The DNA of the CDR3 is TGTGCCAGCAGCTTAAATGTAGCGGGAGGACGAGAGACCCAGTACTTC.